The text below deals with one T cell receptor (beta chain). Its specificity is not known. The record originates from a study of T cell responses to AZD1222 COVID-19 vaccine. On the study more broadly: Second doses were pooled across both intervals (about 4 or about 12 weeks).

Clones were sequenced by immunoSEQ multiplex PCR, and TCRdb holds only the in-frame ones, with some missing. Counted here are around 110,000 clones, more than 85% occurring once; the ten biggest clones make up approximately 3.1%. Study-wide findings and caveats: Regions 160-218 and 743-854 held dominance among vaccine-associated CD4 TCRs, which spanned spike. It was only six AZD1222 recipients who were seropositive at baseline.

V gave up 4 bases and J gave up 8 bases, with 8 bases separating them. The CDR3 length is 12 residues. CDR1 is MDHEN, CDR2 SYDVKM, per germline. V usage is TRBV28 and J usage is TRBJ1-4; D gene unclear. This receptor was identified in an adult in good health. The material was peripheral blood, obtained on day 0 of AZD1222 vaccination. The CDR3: CASSSTSEKLFF. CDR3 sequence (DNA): TGTGCCAGCAGTTCTACATCAGAAAAACTGTTTTTT.